This TCR beta chain was retrieved from a study of cytomegalovirus exposure and HLA in healthy donors (dated by TCRdb to about 2017). Regarding the study in general: According to an earlier analysis of 587 of the donors, about 180 million T cells yielded 90 million to 130 million unique TCR beta sequences and 276 Gb of sequence data. HLA typing included class I and class II loci at four-digit resolution. In an earlier analysis of 587 of the donors, high-throughput TCR beta sequencing was used to judge whether each TCR beta V gene segment behaved as functional or pseudogenic. Genome-wide SNP genotypes for about 60% of the roughly 700 donors were used in a later genetic analysis, which treated that subset as a discovery cohort. On average, 235,054 unique TCR beta nucleotide sequences were sequenced per donor among about 400 genotyped donors of the cohort, with roughly 18% of those sequences being non-productive. The T cell repertoires of several hundred subjects were profiled by immunosequencing and related to cytomegalovirus serostatus. The genetic ancestry cluster associated with self-reported Caucasian donors included 65% to 90% of the roughly 400 genotyped donors. Rather than using new phenotypic data, the later analysis identified candidate immune exposures from TCR beta sequences and from how often those sequences occurred across donors. A handful of DR-DQ haplotypes were handled as single units for association and clustering because linkage in the cohort was strong. Along with the roughly 710-subject first cohort, a separate validation cohort of some 130 different subjects was used. An early release that covered about 600 HLA-typed donors contained approximately 300 gigabases of sequencing data and approximately 85 million unique TCR sequences. Donor age, sex, ethnicity and CMV serostatus were compiled together with the repertoire data. The study combined high-throughput TCR immunosequencing, statistical association of individual TCRs with disease status, and machine learning to predict cytomegalovirus infection status. The study aimed to test whether signatures of past pathogen exposure could be identified by cataloging public T cell receptors. To study patterns of TCR occurrence, a later analysis re-analyzed previously published TCR beta repertoires from 700 or so donors and added high-resolution HLA genotyping. All discovery cohort repertoires had been generated using a single sequencing platform. Typing coverage varied by locus: roughly 620-640 donors for A, B, C, DRB1 and DQB1; approximately 560 for DQA1; approximately 570 for DPA1; approximately 470 for DPB1.

General conclusions and limits of the study: Most TCR sequences were observed very rarely across donors, whereas some public TCRs were present in many individuals. The authors suggested that the approach could potentially be generalized to other disease states and immunological phenotypes. Some IMGT-functional V segments, including TRBV6-2 and TRBV6-3, could not be distinguished by the 87-base-pair reads and were therefore excluded. In a later genetic analysis, a missense DCLRE1C variant was associated with V-gene and J-gene trimming of TCR beta chains, and the association was replicated in an independent cohort. Compared with equally common non-associated chains, HLA-associated TCR beta chains in a later analysis were more clonally expanded and had lower generation probabilities. A later analysis associated about 17,000 TCR beta sequences with specific HLA alleles at a false discovery rate of 0.05. According to a later genetic analysis, donors in an Asian-associated ancestry cluster had fewer N-insertions in productive TCRs than the approximately 710-donor mean. A further reported finding was that TCR beta sequences accurately predicted the HLA-A and HLA-B alleles for most subjects in the first cohort. Linkage disequilibrium might explain the correlated functional status among segregating V segments, but an unknown experimental factor could not be excluded. Because some donors lacked HLA typing at each locus, the association tests relied only on the typed subset. Because counts were too low, about 15 rarely observed V segments, including chromosome 9 orphons, were left out of the earlier analysis of a few hundred of the donors. The classifier was reported to diagnose cytomegalovirus status with high specificity and sensitivity in both the original cohort and the validation cohort. Roughly uniform sequencing depth across donors was assumed in presence/absence analyses, although this assumption may not hold. In a later analysis, most CMV-associated TCR beta chains were found to appear HLA-restricted, with HLA associations seemingly driven largely by CMV exposure. In a later analysis, several top co-occurrence clusters were reported to appear linked to parvovirus B19, influenza, CMV and Epstein-Barr virus. The only immune exposure information available for the cohort was CMV serostatus. In an earlier analysis of under 600 of the donors, most TCR beta V segments were observed in productive rearrangements about 90% or about 30% of the time, broadly matching IMGT annotations. According to a later analysis, TCR association rates differed among HLA loci, with DRB1 alleles showing the most associated TCRs and HLA-C alleles showing the fewest. Strong co-occurrence of HLA alleles, especially DR and DQ, made assigning TCR associations to individual alleles difficult. In this cohort, only TCR beta chains were sequenced, and detectable features were limited by the absence of alpha or paired-chain data. A group of highly shared sequence variants was considered likely to be a technical artifact of the sequencing pipeline. In the study, 150 to 200 TCR beta chains were listed as associated with cytomegalovirus. In vitro tests confirmed that a few of the cytomegalovirus-associated TCR beta chains recognize cytomegalovirus antigens.

For this chain, trimming is 9 bases at the V end and 1 base at the J end, and the number of junction bases without a gene match is 13. Measured from the cysteine to the phenylalanine, the CDR3 is 15 residues long. Only the CDR3 part of the read is kept: 45 bases, read in frame from the first base. CDR1 and CDR2, looked up from the germline V gene, are SGHDT and YYEEEE. The cohort comprised fewer than 700 healthy bone marrow donors. Cohort members were all nominally healthy when sampled, although unrecorded immune exposures were likely present. The donor tested CMV seropositive, placing the donor among the 250 to 300 seropositive members of the cohort. A peripheral blood sample was collected from each donor, and TCR beta sequencing was performed on peripheral blood mononuclear cells. Genomic DNA was extracted from the blood cell samples with the Qiagen DNeasy Blood Extraction Kit. This clone has just a few counts. It has no known antigen specificity. No base qualities exist here, and no much larger clone lies one base off it.

The method was the immunoSEQ multiplex PCR assay. A mixture of 60 forward primers for TCR Vbeta segments and 13 reverse primers for TCR Jbeta segments was used in the multiplex PCR. The CDR3 region of rearranged TCR beta genes was amplified from genomic DNA by a multiplex PCR assay. The Illumina HiSeq System was used to sequence the amplified TCR beta libraries as 87-base-pair reads. In the source study's methods: In a later analysis, roughly 80 million unique TCR beta chains were counted across the 500 to 850 repertoires, and about 10 million of these chains were shared by at least two donors. A nearest-neighbor algorithm error-corrected the raw reads and collapsed the reads into unique sequences, merging closely related sequences to remove PCR and sequencing errors. CDR3 sequences were aligned to IMGT reference sequences to assign V, D and J gene segments. For a sequence to be retained, a match of at least six nucleotides was required to both a V gene segment and a J gene segment. A rearrangement was called productive if the CDR3 had no stop codons and remained in frame with V and J, and every other rearrangement was called non-productive. CDR3 was defined according to IMGT convention as the region running from the second conserved V-encoded cysteine to the conserved J-encoded phenylalanine. Sequences without an unambiguous match to a single V gene segment were excluded from the earlier analysis of 500 to 700 of the donors. In an earlier analysis of roughly 600 of the donors, a V segment was called functional when productive rearrangements were above 56.7%, and segregating when the standard deviation between donors exceeded 5%. To diagnose cytomegalovirus status from the catalog of TCR beta chain sequences, a statistical classification framework was built. In a later analysis, TCR nucleotide sequences were compared against IMGT/GENE-DB human TR gene sequences so that V and J genes could be assigned. In a later analysis, CDR3 sequences and most-parsimonious VDJ recombination scenarios were assigned using the TCRdist pipeline. In a later analysis, each TCR beta chain was defined by its CDR3 amino acid sequence together with its V-gene family, and reads lacking a unique V-gene family were excluded. As a way to deal with suspected cross-contamination and a sequencing artifact, a later analysis dropped roughly 600 nucleotide sequences that were highly shared and had low generation probability. In a later analysis, a clonal expansion index for each public chain was calculated from normalized within-repertoire ranks of inferred template counts. Generation probabilities in a later analysis came from a VDJ recombination model fitted to out-of-frame rearrangements, and those results were checked against IGoR. In a later analysis, TCR-TCR, TCR-HLA and TCR-CMV co-occurrence was scored with hypergeometric tests, and a repertoire-size bias correction was applied to TCR pairs. In a later analysis, false discovery rates were estimated by permuting HLA or CMV assignments 20 times. In a later analysis, co-occurring TCRs were grouped with DBSCAN, and TCRdist sequence similarity was added when clustering was performed within HLA-allele-positive subsets. Repertoires with fewer than 30,000 or more than 120,000 public chains were left out of co-occurrence clustering, as were four to six repertoires with anomalous nucleotide sharing. Not all clones reach the TCRdb copy of this immuneACCESS table, which keeps in-frame sequences only. Checked studies attribute under half of the gap to unresolved V genes and leave the rest unexplained. V, J and clone size were drawn from that table, and D and trimming were deduced from the DNA. The sample data list about 170,000 clones, and 80% to 90% of these were observed just once. The top ten clones comprise more than 2% of the sample.

The sequence joins TRBV5-6 to TRBJ2-7, and 7 junctional nucleotides match TRBD1. The sample consisted of PBMCs. The receptor was derived from a man younger than 35 in good health and CMV-seropositive. The CDR3 amino acid sequence is: CAIQPGQRFSYEQYF. In nucleotides, the sequence is TGTGCCATCCAACCGGGACAGCGTTTTTCCTACGAGCAGTACTTC.